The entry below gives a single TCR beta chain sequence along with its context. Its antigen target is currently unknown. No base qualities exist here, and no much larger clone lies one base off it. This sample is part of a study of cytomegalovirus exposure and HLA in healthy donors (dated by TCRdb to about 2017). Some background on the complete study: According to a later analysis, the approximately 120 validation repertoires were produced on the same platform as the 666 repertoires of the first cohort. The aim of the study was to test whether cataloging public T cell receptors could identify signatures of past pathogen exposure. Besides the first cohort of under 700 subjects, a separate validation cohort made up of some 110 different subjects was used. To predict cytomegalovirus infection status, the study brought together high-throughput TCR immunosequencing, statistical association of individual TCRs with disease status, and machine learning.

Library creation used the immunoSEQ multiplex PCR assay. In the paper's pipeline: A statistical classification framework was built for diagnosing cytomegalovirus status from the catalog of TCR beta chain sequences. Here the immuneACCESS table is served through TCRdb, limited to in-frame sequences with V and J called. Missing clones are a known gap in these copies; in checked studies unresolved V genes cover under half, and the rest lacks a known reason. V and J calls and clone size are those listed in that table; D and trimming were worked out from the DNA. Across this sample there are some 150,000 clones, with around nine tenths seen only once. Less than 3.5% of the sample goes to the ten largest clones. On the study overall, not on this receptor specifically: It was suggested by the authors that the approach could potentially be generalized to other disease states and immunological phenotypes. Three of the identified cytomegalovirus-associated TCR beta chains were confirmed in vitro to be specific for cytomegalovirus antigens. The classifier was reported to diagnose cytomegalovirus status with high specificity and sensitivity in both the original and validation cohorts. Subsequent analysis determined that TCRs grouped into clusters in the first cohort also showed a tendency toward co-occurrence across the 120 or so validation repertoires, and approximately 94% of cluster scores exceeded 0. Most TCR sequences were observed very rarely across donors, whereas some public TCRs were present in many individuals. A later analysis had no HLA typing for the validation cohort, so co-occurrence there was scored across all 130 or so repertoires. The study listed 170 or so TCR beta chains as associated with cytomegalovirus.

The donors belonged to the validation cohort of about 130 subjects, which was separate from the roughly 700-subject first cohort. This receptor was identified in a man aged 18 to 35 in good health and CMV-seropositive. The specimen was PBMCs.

The CDR3 protein sequence reads: CASSTLRTSGGSYEQYF. The nucleotides are TGTGCCAGCAGCACTCTTCGGACTAGCGGGGGCTCCTACGAGCAGTACTTC. This chain joins TRBV7-9 to TRBJ2-7; TRBD2 fits 13 bases in the junction. The junction shows trimming of 5 bases on V and 0 bases on J, and the gene matches do not reach 7 bases of it. From the cysteine through the phenylalanine, the CDR3 covers 17 amino acids. Of the read, only the CDR3 DNA is kept; its 51 bases are in frame from base 1. For CDR1 and CDR2, the germline V gene (reference sequence) lists SEHNR and FQNEAQ.